These T cell receptor beta chains were read from a single sample in a study of blood T cell repertoires in COVID-19. Profiling relied on immunoSEQ multiplex PCR, and the TCRdb table lists in-frame clones only, not all of them. This table has about 120,000 clones, more than 75% appearing once. The sequenced material came from peripheral blood. The source of these receptors is a man in his sixties with acute or convalescent COVID-19. Each CDR3 is given with its conserved first and last residue. The D gene is left open where the match is weak. The listing skips clone size in some rows; elsewhere it reads once, few, many or a size class.

>TRBV29-1|TRBD2|TRBJ2-1|few
TGCAGCGTTTTGGGACTAGCGGGAGCCTACAATGAGCAGTTCTTC
CSVLGLAGAYNEQFF
>TRBV4-3|TRBD2|TRBJ2-7|.
TGCGCCAGCAGCCAAGGATCGGGAGGCTACGAGCAGTACTTC
CASSQGSGGYEQYF
>TRBV4-2|TRBD1|TRBJ1-5|.
TGTGCCAGCAGCCAAGAAACAGGGGGTCGACAGCCCCAGCATTTT
CASSQETGGRQPQHF
>TRBV30|.|TRBJ1-5|.
TGTGCCTGGAGGACAGGCCCGGGGCCCCAGCATTTT
CAWRTGPGPQHF
>TRBV27|TRBD2|TRBJ2-1|.
TGTGCCAGCAGTTTACCCGGACTAGACAATGAGCAGTTCTTC
CASSLPGLDNEQFF
>TRBV27|TRBD1|TRBJ2-3|.
TGTGCCAGCAGTCCCGACAGGGGCCTCCGCACAGATACGCAGTATTTT
CASSPDRGLRTDTQYF
>TRBV6-5|TRBD1|TRBJ2-1|once
TGTGCCAGCAGAGGGACAGGGATTTACAATGAGCAGTTCTTC
CASRGTGIYNEQFF
>TRBV27|.|TRBJ1-5|.
TGTGCCAGCAGTGCCGACAGGTACCTCAATCAGCCCCAGCATTTT
CASSADRYLNQPQHF
>TRBV29-1|TRBD2|TRBJ2-5|once
TGCAGCGTTACTGGACTAGCGCAAGAGACCCAGTACTTC
CSVTGLAQETQYF
>TRBV6-2/TRBV6-3|TRBD2|TRBJ2-7|.
TGTGCCAGCAGTCAAACTAGCGGGAGGGCCCACGAGCAGTACTTC
CASSQTSGRAHEQYF
>TRBV7-3|.|TRBJ2-1|.
TGTGCCAGCAGCTCCCGGACTAACCCCAATGAGCAGTTCTTC
CASSSRTNPNEQFF
>TRBV10-3|TRBD2|TRBJ2-3|once
TGTGCCATCAGCCCCGGAAGCGGGAGAACAGATACGCAGTATTTT
CAISPGSGRTDTQYF
>TRBV27|.|TRBJ2-6|.
TGTGCCACCCAGTTTGATGGGGGCGCTGGGGCCAACGTCCTGACTTTC
CATQFDGGAGANVLTF
>TRBV29-1|.|TRBJ2-7|.
TGCAGCGTCCTGCTGGGGGGCGAGCAGTACTTC
CSVLLGGEQYF
>TRBV19|.|TRBJ2-3|.
TGTGCCACCTCGTTCGGGAGCGGGCCCGGAGATACGCAGTATTTT
CATSFGSGPGDTQYF
>TRBV5-6|TRBD1|TRBJ1-3|.
TGTGCCAGCACTTTGGACAGGTCCTTCTCTGGAAACACCATATATTTT
CASTLDRSFSGNTIYF
>TRBV27|.|TRBJ1-6|.
TGTGCCAGCAGCCCTACCATTAATTCACCCCTCCACTTT
CASSPTINSPLHF
>TRBV5-4|.|TRBJ2-1|.
TGTGCCAGCAGCACTTCGGGAGACAATGAGCAGTTCTTC
CASSTSGDNEQFF
>TRBV19|.|TRBJ1-2|once
TGTGCCAGCACAGGTACACAGAGCTATGGCTACACCTTC
CASTGTQSYGYTF
>TRBV5-4|.|TRBJ1-5|.
TGTGCCAGCAGCTTGGTGTACAATCAGCCCCAGCATTTT
CASSLVYNQPQHF
>TRBV27|TRBD2|TRBJ2-2|.
TGTGCCAGCAGTTCCAGACTAGCGGGAGTTGAGGGGGGGGAGCTGTTTTTT
CASSSRLAGVEGGELFF
>TRBV19|.|TRBJ1-1|.
TGTGCCAGTAGGGCGGTTGGGGCCAACACTGAAGCTTTCTTT
CASRAVGANTEAFF
>TRBV4-3|.|TRBJ2-7|once
TGCGCCAGCAGCCAAGATTTAGGACAGTCCTACGAGCAGTACTTC
CASSQDLGQSYEQYF
>TRBV2|.|TRBJ2-3|.
TGTGCCAGCAGTGGGGCAGGGGCAGATACGCAGTATTTT
CASSGAGADTQYF
>TRBV10-3|TRBD1|TRBJ1-5|.
TGTGCCATCAGTGAGGCAGGGGGCGCGCAGCCCCAGCATTTT
CAISEAGGAQPQHF
>TRBV5-6|TRBD1|TRBJ2-7|once
TGTGCCAGCAGTGCATCCAGGGGGCGCGAGCAGTACTTC
CASSASRGREQYF
>TRBV28|.|TRBJ1-2|.
TGTGCCAGCAGCAATACTAGGAGAGGGTCCCTTAACTATGGCTACACCTTC
CASSNTRRGSLNYGYTF
>TRBV9|TRBD2|TRBJ2-3|.
TGTGCCAGCAGCGTAGAGACTAGCGGGAGTCTGGCAGATACGCAGTATTTT
CASSVETSGSLADTQYF
>TRBV9|.|TRBJ1-1|.
TGTGCCAGCAGCACCCACGCCCGGGAAAGTGAAGCTTTCTTT
CASSTHARESEAFF
>TRBV4-3|TRBD2|TRBJ2-2|.
TGCGCCAGCAGCCTGGGACTAGCGACCGGGGAGCTGTTTTTT
CASSLGLATGELFF
>TRBV7-2|.|TRBJ1-5|.
TGTGCCAGCAGCCTCGTAAGGTCTAGTCAGCCCCAGCATTTT
CASSLVRSSQPQHF
>TRBV2|.|TRBJ2-7|.
TGTGCCAGCAGTGAAATGGGGGCCGGCTACGAGCAGTACTTC
CASSEMGAGYEQYF
>TRBV14|.|TRBJ1-1|few
TGTGCCAGCAGCCAAGGTTTGGGGAGAGCTTTCTTT
CASSQGLGRAFF
>TRBV28|TRBD1|TRBJ1-4|.
TGTGCCAGCAGCGACTCGGGACAGGGGGTGTATGAAAAACTGTTTTTT
CASSDSGQGVYEKLFF
>TRBV5-1|TRBD1|TRBJ2-5|.
TGCGCCAGCAGCCCCCGGGACAGGGGACTCCAAGAGACCCAGTACTTC
CASSPRDRGLQETQYF
>TRBV25-1|TRBD1|TRBJ2-2|once
TGTGCCAGCAGTGCCACAGGGGGCACCGGGGAGCTGTTTTTT
CASSATGGTGELFF
>TRBV10-1|.|TRBJ2-7|.
TGCGCCAGCAGTGAGCCCTTCTACGAGCAGTACTTC
CASSEPFYEQYF
>TRBV21-1|.|TRBJ2-7|.
TGTGCCAGCAGGGAGACGGAAGAGGTGTTCGAGCAGTACTTC
CASRETEEVFEQYF
>TRBV3-1/TRBV3-2|TRBD2|TRBJ2-3|.
TGTGCCAGCAGCCACTCTCTAGCGGGAGACGATACGCAGTATTTT
CASSHSLAGDDTQYF
>TRBV7-8|.|TRBJ1-1|once
TGTGCCAGCGGATCCCAGCCGGGAGGCACTGAAGCTTTCTTT
CASGSQPGGTEAFF
>TRBV5-8|TRBD1|TRBJ2-7|once
TGTGCCAGCAGCCAGGGGACAGGGGCCAACTACGAGCAGTACTTC
CASSQGTGANYEQYF
>TRBV2|TRBD1|TRBJ2-5|.
TGTGCCAGCGCACCCCGGACAGGGGGAGAGACCCAGTACTTC
CASAPRTGGETQYF
>TRBV5-4|.|TRBJ2-5|.
TGTGCCAGCAGCTTGGTGGGCCCTGAAGAGACCCAGTACTTC
CASSLVGPEETQYF
>TRBV2|.|TRBJ2-7|few
TGTGCCAGCAGTGCCTCCTCCTACGAGCAGTACTTC
CASSASSYEQYF
>TRBV6-4|.|TRBJ2-7|.
TGTGCCAGCAGTGACTCGAAGTCGGGTGACAGGGAGCAGTACTTC
CASSDSKSGDREQYF
>TRBV19|.|TRBJ2-2|.
TGTGCCAGTAGTATGGGCAGGGCGAACACCGGGGAGCTGTTTTTT
CASSMGRANTGELFF
>TRBV4-2|.|TRBJ1-5|.
TGTGCCAGCAGCCAAGAGGGAGGTCGCAATCAGCCCCAGCATTTT
CASSQEGGRNQPQHF
>TRBV28|.|TRBJ1-2|.
TGTGCCAGCAGTTCCGCGGAGGCCTACTATGGCTACACCTTC
CASSSAEAYYGYTF
>TRBV24-1|.|TRBJ2-7|.
TGTGCCACCAGTGACTCCCCACAGGGAGGGGGGGTCCACGAGCAGTACTTC
CATSDSPQGGGVHEQYF
>TRBV7-3|.|TRBJ1-5|once
TGTGCCAGCAGCTTAAAGGGGGATCAGCCCCAGCATTTT
CASSLKGDQPQHF
>TRBV28|.|TRBJ2-1|.
TGTGCCAGCAGTTTAGTACCGGTGAGCTCCTACAATGAGCAGTTCTTC
CASSLVPVSSYNEQFF
>TRBV27|TRBD1|TRBJ2-1|once
TGTGCCAGCAGTCCCCAGGGACAGGGGCTGTACAATGAGCAGTTCTTC
CASSPQGQGLYNEQFF
>TRBV7-2|.|TRBJ2-3|.
TGTGCCAGCAGCCCCCAACGGTTGAGCACAGATACGCAGTATTTT
CASSPQRLSTDTQYF
>TRBV11-2|.|TRBJ1-3|.
TGTGCCAGCAGCTCTCCCGTCGGGAGGGTGGTTGGAAACACCATATATTTT
CASSSPVGRVVGNTIYF
>TRBV6-2/TRBV6-3|.|TRBJ2-3|.
TGTGCCAGCAGTGCTTGGACCCGGGGGACAGATACGCAGTATTTT
CASSAWTRGTDTQYF
>TRBV7-3|TRBD2|TRBJ2-3|.
TGTGCCAGCAGCATTACTAGCGGGAACGCAGATACGCAGTATTTT
CASSITSGNADTQYF
>TRBV7-3|.|TRBJ1-1|.
TGTGCCAGCAGCTCGCGGGGAGGTACTGAAGCTTTCTTT
CASSSRGGTEAFF
>TRBV11-2|.|TRBJ2-1|.
TGTGCCAGCAGCCCCCGGCCCACGGGGGTATACAATGAGCAGTTCTTC
CASSPRPTGVYNEQFF
>TRBV27|TRBD1|TRBJ1-1|.
TGTGCCAGTAGGGACAGGAGGAACACTGAAGCTTTCTTT
CASRDRRNTEAFF
>TRBV18|TRBD2|TRBJ2-1|.
TGTGCCAGCTCAGTTCGGGGACTAGCGGGAGTGGGAAATGAGCAGTTCTTC
CASSVRGLAGVGNEQFF